This TCR beta chain was identified during a study of T cells in Graves' hyperthyroidism and ophthalmopathy (dated by TCRdb to the late 2010s). With regard to the full study: Peripheral blood was sampled at the time of initial diagnosis, prior to any treatment. A discovery cohort of around 98 patients, approximately 44 with Graves' ophthalmopathy and about 58 with stable Graves' hyperthyroidism, was used to find distinguishing TCR V-J signatures. According to the paper, TCR Vbeta CDR3 sequencing was carried out on 135 peripheral blood samples, which came from more than 40 ophthalmopathy, fewer than 80 hyperthyroidism and roughly 17 progressor patients. The study also compared thyroid tissue and blood T-cell repertoires from five or six Graves' hyperthyroidism patients. Following sampling, methimazole starting at 30 mg daily was given to hyperthyroidism patients, and high-dose intravenous methylprednisolone was given to ophthalmopathy patients. The roughly 100 discovery patients were randomly divided into training and test sets at a 7:3 ratio. Prospective prediction of ophthalmopathy was tested in an independent validation cohort of fewer than 20 hyperthyroidism patients and 15 to 17 patients who later progressed to ophthalmopathy. Study-level results and caveats: In validation, progression to ophthalmopathy was predicted by the model with 70% to 71% sensitivity and around 76% specificity, a median of approximately 7.1 months before onset. A 13 V-J signature model separated ophthalmopathy from stable hyperthyroidism, with around 90% sensitivity and 81.08% specificity in cross-validation and 80%/75% in testing. No statistical method was used to fix the sample size in advance, and group allocation was not hidden from the investigators. Most expanded thyroid clonotypes (frequency above 0.001) were also detected in blood, suggesting blood repertoires may reflect thyroid immune responses.

TCR beta CDR3 regions were amplified from RNA transcripts. The first round of RT-PCR for the TCR CDR3 was performed with the HTBI primer set and the Qiagen OneStep RT-PCR kit. A second multiplex PCR round built the libraries, followed by size selection and purification. Sequencing of the libraries was done on an Illumina HiSeq2000 using paired-end 100 bp reads. The original pipeline was this. SOAPnuke was used to process the raw data, throwing out any read that contained adapters or uncalled bases, had a mean Phred below 15, or lacked an exact constant-primer or identifier match. High-quality paired reads were merged with COPE v1.2.5, and unique nucleotide sequences were defined as clonotypes. MiTCR v1.1 was used to align the clonotypes against IMGT TRBV, TRBD and TRBJ reference segments. The analysis included only V-J combinations with a frequency above 0.0001, which together covered about 99% of the repertoires. A TCS score was defined as the ratio between F50 (clonal expansion) and ExV (chaos), using BLOSUM62-based TCRdist between CDR3 peptides within each V-J. Welch's t-statistics and random forest reduced just over 500 V-J features to about 13, which were used in a naive Bayes classifier (R e1071). Thyroid-blood repertoire similarity was quantified with the Morisita-Horn index. Using fastp trimming at Q25 and MiXCR clonotype assembly, TCRdb reanalyzed the public sequencing data and kept in-frame beta chains. Here each entry gathers all rows of one CDR3 protein and keeps the most common genes and DNA. TCRdb's processing, not the authors', yielded these V and J calls. Here the sample has over 700,000 distinct CDR3 sequences; around 38% occur a single time. The biggest ten clones account for around 10% of the sample.

Concerning this clonotype itself: The antigen it recognizes is unknown. This may arise from a read error, as a much more abundant clone is one base away.

Stable Graves' hyperthyroidism was defined as the absence of progression to ophthalmopathy over 18 months of follow-up. Hyperthyroidism patients were aged 18 to 65 years and newly diagnosed, with disease duration of less than 2 months. Exclusion was applied to patients with uncontrolled infections, other autoimmune diseases, pregnancy or lactation. Clinical symptoms, serum thyroxine and TRAb, thyroid ultrasound, and orbital computed tomography formed the basis for the diagnoses. PBMCs were isolated from more than 8 ml of fresh peripheral blood by Ficoll-Paque density gradient centrifugation. Total RNA was extracted with Trizol reagent, and quality was checked on an Agilent 2100 Bioanalyzer. Reading from cysteine to phenylalanine, the CDR3 counts 13 amino acids. CDR3 DNA only is kept here, 39 bases in frame from base 1. The germline V gene (reference sequence) gives CDR1 as LNHDA and CDR2 as SQIVND.

The sequence links TRBV19 to TRBJ1-5, and the D gene may be TRBD1, 6 bases matching. This clonotype was obtained from a young man with Graves' hyperthyroidism. Sequences were obtained from blood. The nucleotides read TGTGCCAGCGAAATCACCACAGGGCAGCCCCGGCATTTT. It translates to CASEITTGQPRHF.